Listed here are 14 T cell receptor beta chains from one sample, sequenced in a study of regulatory T cells in long-lasting Graves disease. Assembly of TCR beta libraries relied on iRepertoire HTBI primers together with Arm-PCR of CDR3 regions. TCRdb re-derived calls from the multiplex PCR reads in MiXCR, one entry per CDR3 protein. The top ten hold approximately 20% of the sample, which has more than 300,000 distinct CDR3 sequences, 12% seen once. Indicated time point: newly diagnosed GD, antithyroid drugs for less than 3 months. Construction of the TCR library relied on RNA isolated from PBMCs. The same data also contributed to another study, on T cells in Graves' hyperthyroidism and ophthalmopathy.

The sequencing used peripheral blood mononuclear cells (PBMCs), collected at new diagnosis, from a patient treated with antithyroid drugs. The receptors were sampled from a woman aged 18-30 years with Graves disease.

V gene TRBV20-1 combines with J gene TRBJ2-1; 8 bases match TRBD2. The germline CDR1 and CDR2 sequences are DFQATT and SNEGSKA (reference sequence). J lost 8 bases, V lost 2 bases, and 17 bases had no gene match. CDR3 length: 17 amino acids. The CDR3 DNA reads TGCAGTGCTAGACACAACTCGGGACCAGCGGGAGCCCATGAGCAGTTCTTC. Translation: CSARHNSGPAGAHEQFF.

This clonotype was observed at least ten times. V gene TRBV29-1 combines with J gene TRBJ2-3, with 9 bases fitting TRBD2. J was trimmed by 3 bases and V by 4 bases; bases with no gene match: 8. Germline-derived CDR1 and CDR2 are SQVTM and ANQGSEA. The CDR3 loop spans 15 amino acids. DNA for the CDR3: TGCAGCGTTGTTGGCGGGAGGGCCGTAACAGATACGCAGTATTTT. It yields the protein CSVVGGRAVTDTQYF.

There are many counts of this clonotype. The chain employs TRBV20-1 and TRBJ2-7; D may be TRBD2 (7 bases). The germline CDR1 and CDR2 sequences are DFQATT and SNEGSKA (reference sequence). Trimming removed 6 bases from V and 4 bases from J, with 13 bases in between. The CDR3 covers 12 residues. The CDR3 loop reads CSAWRGPYEQYF. As DNA, the CDR3 is TGCAGTGCCTGGCGGGGGCCTTACGAGCAGTACTTC.

The V gene is TRBV9, the J gene TRBJ1-2, with D unresolved. Germline CDR1 and CDR2: SGDLS and YYNGEE. This CDR3 spans 14 amino acids. Between the trimmed V and J ends, which lost 0 bases and 4 bases, there was a span of 10 bases. CDR3 sequence: CASSVDPATYGYTF. In DNA, the CDR3 is TGTGCCAGCAGCGTAGACCCAGCTACCTATGGCTACACCTTC.

This clonotype has a count of ten or more. A junction boundary mismatches the germline segment, possibly from a read error. This chain joins TRBV6-1 and TRBJ2-3; D is unclear. Per germline, CDR1 MNHNS and CDR2 SASEGT. The CDR3 runs to 15 residues. CDR3 sequence: CASSETTKRTDTQYF. Written as DNA, the CDR3 is TGCGCCAGCAGTGAAACGACCAAACGCACAGATACGCAGTATTTT.

V usage is TRBV29-1 and J usage is TRBJ1-1; D possibly corresponds to TRBD1 (5 bases). Germline CDR1 is SQVTM and CDR2 is ANQGSEA. Trimming removed 6 bases at V and 7 bases at J, with 18 bases between. CDR3 length: 13 amino acids. The CDR3 DNA reads as TGCAGCGTCGGGGGGGGAGAGGAAGGTGAAGCTTTCTTT. It encodes CSVGGGEEGEAFF.

The rearrangement uses TRBV6-1 and TRBJ2-7; 8 bases match TRBD2. With 4 bases clipped from V and 2 bases from J, the junction kept 7 bases outside the gene matches. The CDR3 covers 15 residues. Germline values: CDR1 MNHNS, CDR2 SASEGT. Here the CDR3 reads CASSGALAETYEQYF. Written as DNA, the CDR3 is TGTGCCAGCAGTGGGGCACTAGCGGAAACCTACGAGCAGTACTTC.

A remark on this clonotype: A much bigger clone sits one base away, suggesting this may be a read error. This sequence joins TRBV11-2 and TRBJ2-7, with D possibly called TRBD1 or TRBD2 (5 bases each). Germline-derived CDR1 and CDR2 are SGHAT and FQNNGV. The length of the CDR3 is 14 residues. V dropped 2 bases and J dropped 5 bases, with 13 bases sitting between them. The CDR3 reads CASSLWGSRNEQYV. The CDR3 bases are TGTGCCAGCAGCTTATGGGGGAGTAGGAACGAGCAGTACGTC.

V is TRBV4-2 and J is TRBJ2-2; D is uncertain. V was shortened by 0 bases and J by 7 bases, with 6 bases between the two germline ends. The CDR3 covers 13 residues. Germline CDR1 reads LGHNA; CDR2 reads YNFKEQ. The CDR3 coding sequence is TGTGCCAGCAGCCAAGAATCGGTCGGGGAGCTGTTTTTT. Its translation is CASSQESVGELFF.

This clonotype was seen ten or more times. The chain couples TRBV4-3 to TRBJ1-1; 8 positions agree with TRBD1. Germline-derived CDR1 and CDR2 are LGHNA and YSLEER. The CDR3 totals 15 residues. J gave up 2 bases and V 0 bases, and 2 bases lay outside the gene matches. The DNA of the CDR3 is TGCGCCAGCAGCCAAGACGGACAGGGAAACACTGAAGCTTTCTTT. Protein sequence: CASSQDGQGNTEAFF.

This clonotype was recorded at least ten times. The DNA for the CDR3 is TGCAGTGCTATCTGGGGGACTAGGACTTACAATGAGCAGTTCTTC. Its translation is CSAIWGTRTYNEQFF. The chain is built from TRBV20-1 and TRBJ2-1; 8 bases map to TRBD2. V shed 4 bases, J shed 4 bases, and the junction held 9 bases outside the gene matches. This CDR3 comprises 15 residues. Germline lookup yields CDR1 DFQATT and CDR2 SNEGSKA (reference sequence).

This clonotype has only a few counts. At one boundary the junction diverges from the germline segment, which might be a read error. The V and J genes are TRBV20-1 and TRBJ1-1, with D tentatively TRBD1 (6 bases). The CDR3 covers 14 residues. Per the germline V gene, CDR1 is DFQATT and CDR2 is SNEGSKA (reference sequence). CDR3 loop: CSARGQTVNTEAFF. CDR3 DNA sequence: TGCAGTGCGAGAGGACAGACCGTGAACACTGAAGCTTTCTTT.

This clonotype was observed many times. The chain links TRBV28 to TRBJ2-1, with 7 nucleotides matching TRBD2. The CDR3 has 11 residues. Germline trimming cut 7 bases from V and 10 bases from J; bases unmatched to any gene: 4. Germline values: CDR1 MDHEN, CDR2 SYDVKM. Written as DNA, the CDR3 is TGTGCCAGCACCATGCGGGGGGAGCAGTTCTTC. Protein sequence: CASTMRGEQFF. The full variable domain, with the rest looked up from reference TRBV28 and TRBJ2-1, is DVKVTQSSRYLVKRTGEKVFLECVQDMDHENMFWYRQDPGLGLRLIYFSYDVKMKEKGDIPEGYSVSREKKERFSLILESASTNQTSMYLCASTMRGEQFFGPGTRLTVL.

This clonotype was picked up a small number of times. A much more abundant neighbour one base away suggests this may be a read error. This chain uses TRBV2 with TRBJ2-1, with TRBD2 as a possible D gene (6 bases). This CDR3 contains 14 residues. CDR1 SNHLY and CDR2 FYNNEI come from the germline V gene. The V and J ends lost 8 bases and 7 bases respectively, with 18 bases between them. As DNA, the CDR3 is TGTGCCAGCGCCGCTTGGGGGGTTGCAAATGAGCAGTTCTTC. Translation: CASAAWGVANEQFF.